Below, one TCR beta chain is given with its context. Its cognate antigen has yet to be identified. Base-call qualities are not available, and no considerably larger clone is one nucleotide away. This sample was taken from a study of CD8 T cells in ankylosing spondylitis (dated by TCRdb to about 2017). For the study in its entirety: The study set out to find disease-linked TCR variants by profiling T cell receptor beta repertoires in ankylosing spondylitis patients and healthy donors. Peripheral blood was sampled, and synovial fluid was also collected from ankylosing spondylitis patients. In total, the full study cohort was made up of about 99 healthy donors and about two dozen ankylosing spondylitis patients.

Sequenced on an Illumina HiSeq 2500. TCR beta libraries were prepared by quantitative 5'-RACE with molecular barcodes. Per the original workflow: A new computational method, built on a probabilistic model of VDJ rearrangement, was used to identify disease-linked TCR variants. TCRdb reanalyzed the raw reads on its own, using fastp at Q25 for trimming and MiXCR for clone calling, and kept in-frame beta chains. Every distinct CDR3 protein forms one entry, paired with its most common genes and DNA. TCRdb, not the original authors, processed these V and J calls. In all, the sample holds some 200,000 distinct CDR3 sequences, and 20% to 30% of those were seen once. Just over 6.5% of the sample rests with the top ten. Reading from cysteine to phenylalanine, the CDR3 counts 14 amino acids. The sequence is cut down to CDR3 DNA, 42 bases in frame from base 1. CDR1 LGHNA and CDR2 YNFKEQ are derived from the germline V gene. V loses 1 base of germline sequence and J loses 1 base, and the interval between the two ends is 5 bases.

The research as a whole found: The disease-linked clones had a CD8+ phenotype and were found at relatively low frequencies in peripheral blood. Significant enrichment of the disease-linked clones was reported in matched synovial fluid samples from ankylosing spondylitis patients. Some motif variants were previously reported in synovial fluid and blood of reactive arthritis patients, suggesting common disease-initiation mechanisms. Blood from ankylosing spondylitis patients appeared to be characterized by a TCR beta motif made up of 8 or 9 highly homologous amino acid variants.

The sequence was obtained from a male donor with ankylosing spondylitis or in good health (not recorded which). Sequencing input: blood, either unsorted or a sorted T cell fraction (not recorded which). The sequence joins TRBV4-2 to TRBJ2-1, with no confidently assigned D gene. The CDR3 in this case is CASSQGYSYNEQFF. The DNA sequence is as follows: TGTGCCAGCAGCCAAGGATATTCCTACAATGAGCAGTTCTTC.